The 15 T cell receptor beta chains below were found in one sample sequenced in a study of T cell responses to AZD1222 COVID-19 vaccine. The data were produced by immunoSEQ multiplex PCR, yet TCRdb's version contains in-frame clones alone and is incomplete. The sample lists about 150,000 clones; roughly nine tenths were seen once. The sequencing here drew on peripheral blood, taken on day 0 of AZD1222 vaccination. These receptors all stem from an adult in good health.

The chain's CDR3 is CASRLAGPHEQYF. The CDR3 nucleotides are TGTGCCAGCAGACTAGCGGGGCCTCACGAGCAGTACTTC. The chain employs TRBV6-5 and TRBJ2-7; 10 bases match TRBD2. Germline loops: CDR1 MNHEY, CDR2 SVGAGI. The CDR3 totals 13 residues. The V and J ends lost 6 bases and 5 bases, in that order; junction bases with no gene match: 4.

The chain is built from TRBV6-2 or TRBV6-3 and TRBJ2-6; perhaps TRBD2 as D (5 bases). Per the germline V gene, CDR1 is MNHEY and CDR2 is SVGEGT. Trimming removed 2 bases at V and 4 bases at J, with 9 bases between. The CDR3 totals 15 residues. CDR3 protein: CASSYIWEGANVLTF. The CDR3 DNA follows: TGTGCCAGCAGTTACATCTGGGAGGGGGCCAACGTCCTGACTTTC.

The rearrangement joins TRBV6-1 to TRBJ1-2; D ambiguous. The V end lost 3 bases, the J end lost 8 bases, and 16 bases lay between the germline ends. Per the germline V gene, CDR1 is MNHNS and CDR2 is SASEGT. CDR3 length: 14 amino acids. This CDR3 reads CASSDGGGRWGYTF. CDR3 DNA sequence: TGTGCCAGCAGTGACGGCGGCGGGCGATGGGGCTACACCTTC.

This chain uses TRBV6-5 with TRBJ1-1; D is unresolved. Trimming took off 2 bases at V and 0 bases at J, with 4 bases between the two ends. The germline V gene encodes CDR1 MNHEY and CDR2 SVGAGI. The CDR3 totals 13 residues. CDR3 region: CASSYLLNTEAFF. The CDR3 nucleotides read TGTGCCAGCAGTTACCTATTGAACACTGAAGCTTTCTTT.

The CDR3 reads CASSINGGGAPGDEQFF. For the CDR3, the DNA is TGTGCCAGTAGTATTAACGGCGGGGGAGCACCCGGGGATGAGCAGTTCTTC. The J gene is TRBJ2-1, the V gene TRBV19, with 7 bases lining up with TRBD2. V was pared by 3 bases and J by 8 bases, with 16 bases of the junction left unmatched. The CDR3 contains 17 residues. The V gene's germline CDR1 is LNHDA and CDR2 SQIVND (reference sequence).

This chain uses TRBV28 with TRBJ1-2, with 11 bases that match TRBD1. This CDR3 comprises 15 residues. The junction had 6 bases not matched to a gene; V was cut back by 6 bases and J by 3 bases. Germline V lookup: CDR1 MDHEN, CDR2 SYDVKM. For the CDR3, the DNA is TGTGCCAGCAGAGCGCCGGGACAGGGGGACTATGGCTACACCTTC. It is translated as CASRAPGQGDYGYTF.

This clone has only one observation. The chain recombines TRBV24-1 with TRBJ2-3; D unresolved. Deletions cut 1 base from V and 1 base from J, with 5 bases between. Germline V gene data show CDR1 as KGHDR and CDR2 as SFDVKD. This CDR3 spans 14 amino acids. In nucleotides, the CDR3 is TGTGCCACCAGTGATTTTGGCGGCACAGATACGCAGTATTTT. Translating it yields CATSDFGGTDTQYF.

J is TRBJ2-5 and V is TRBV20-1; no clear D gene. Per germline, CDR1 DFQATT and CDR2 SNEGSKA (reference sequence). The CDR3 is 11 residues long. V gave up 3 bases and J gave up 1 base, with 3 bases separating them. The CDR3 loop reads CSASGQETQYF. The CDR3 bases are TGCAGTGCTAGCGGCCAAGAGACCCAGTACTTC.

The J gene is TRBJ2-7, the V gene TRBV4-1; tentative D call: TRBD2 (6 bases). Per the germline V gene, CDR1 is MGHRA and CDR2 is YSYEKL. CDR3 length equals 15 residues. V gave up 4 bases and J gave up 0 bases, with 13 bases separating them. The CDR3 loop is CASSPGAGSSYEQYF. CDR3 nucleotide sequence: TGCGCCAGCAGCCCCGGGGCGGGGAGCTCCTACGAGCAGTACTTC.

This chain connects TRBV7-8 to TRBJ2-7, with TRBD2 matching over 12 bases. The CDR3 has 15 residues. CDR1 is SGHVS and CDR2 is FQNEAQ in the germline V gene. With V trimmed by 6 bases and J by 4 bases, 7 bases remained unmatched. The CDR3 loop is CASSLGLAGLYEQYF. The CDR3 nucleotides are TGTGCCAGCAGTCTTGGACTAGCGGGGCTTTACGAGCAGTACTTC.

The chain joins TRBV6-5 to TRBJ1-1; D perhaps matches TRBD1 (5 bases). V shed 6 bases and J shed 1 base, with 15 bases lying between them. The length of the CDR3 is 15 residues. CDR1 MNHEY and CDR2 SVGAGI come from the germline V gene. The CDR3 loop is CASRAGGEGNTEAFF. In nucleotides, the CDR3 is TGTGCCAGCAGGGCCGGGGGTGAGGGGAACACTGAAGCTTTCTTT.

The CDR3 DNA reads TGTGCCAGCAGCCCCCAACCCCCTGGGGGGCAGCAGTACTTC. This encodes CASSPQPPGGQQYF. The rearrangement links TRBV7-3 to TRBJ2-7; perhaps D is TRBD1 or TRBD2 (6 bases each). Germline V lookup: CDR1 SGHTA, CDR2 FQGTGA. V was clipped by 5 bases and J by 8 bases, with 19 bases between them. This CDR3 is 14 amino acids long.

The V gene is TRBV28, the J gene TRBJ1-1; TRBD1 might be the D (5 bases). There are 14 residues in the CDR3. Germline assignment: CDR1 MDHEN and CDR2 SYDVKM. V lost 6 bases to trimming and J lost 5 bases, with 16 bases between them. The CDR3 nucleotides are TGTGCCAGCAGAAACGGCGGCGGGGGGACTGAAGCTTTCTTT. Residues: CASRNGGGGTEAFF.

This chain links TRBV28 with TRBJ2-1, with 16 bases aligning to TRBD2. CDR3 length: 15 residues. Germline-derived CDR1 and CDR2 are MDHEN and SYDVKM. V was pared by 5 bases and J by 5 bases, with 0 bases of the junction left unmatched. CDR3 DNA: TGTGCCAGCAGTGGGACTAGCGGGGGGGACAATGAGCAGTTCTTC. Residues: CASSGTSGGDNEQFF.

This chain's CDR3 is CASSLTGNEKLFF. In DNA form, the CDR3 reads TGTGCCAGCAGCTTAACGGGGAACGAAAAACTGTTTTTT. The chain is built from TRBV7-3 and TRBJ1-4; D is uncertain. The CDR3 runs to 13 residues. Trimming shortened V by 0 bases and J by 8 bases, and 7 bases separated the two germline ends. Germline V lookup: CDR1 SGHTA, CDR2 FQGTGA. The whole variable domain, remainder taken from reference TRBV7-3 and TRBJ1-4, is GAGVSQTPSNKVTEKGKYVELRCDPISGHTALYWYRQSLGQGPEFLIYFQGTGAADDSGLPNDRFFAVRPEGSVSTLKIQRTERGDSAVYLCASSLTGNEKLFFGSGTQLSVL.